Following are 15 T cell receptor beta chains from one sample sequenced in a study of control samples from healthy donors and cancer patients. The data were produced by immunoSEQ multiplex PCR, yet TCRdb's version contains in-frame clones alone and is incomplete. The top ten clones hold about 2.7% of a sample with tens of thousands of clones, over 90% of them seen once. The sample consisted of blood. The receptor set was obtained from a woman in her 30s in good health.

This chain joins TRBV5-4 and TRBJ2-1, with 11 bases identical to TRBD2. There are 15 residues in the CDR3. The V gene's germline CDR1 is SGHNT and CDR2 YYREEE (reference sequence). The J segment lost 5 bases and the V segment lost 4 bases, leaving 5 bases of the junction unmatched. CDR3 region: CASSVGTSGHNEQFF. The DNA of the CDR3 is TGTGCCAGCAGCGTCGGGACTAGCGGCCACAATGAGCAGTTCTTC.

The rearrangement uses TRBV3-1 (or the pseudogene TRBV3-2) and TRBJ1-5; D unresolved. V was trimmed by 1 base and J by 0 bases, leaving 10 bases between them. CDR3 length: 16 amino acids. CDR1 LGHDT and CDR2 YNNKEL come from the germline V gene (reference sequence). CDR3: CASSQGRGSSNQPQHF. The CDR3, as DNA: TGTGCCAGCAGCCAAGGTCGGGGTTCTAGCAATCAGCCCCAGCATTTT.

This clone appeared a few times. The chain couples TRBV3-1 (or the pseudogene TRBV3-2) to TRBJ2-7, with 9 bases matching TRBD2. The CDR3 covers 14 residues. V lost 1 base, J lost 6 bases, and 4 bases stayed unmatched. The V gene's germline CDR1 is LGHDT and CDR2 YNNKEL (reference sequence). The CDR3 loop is CASSQGGGALEQYF. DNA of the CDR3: TGTGCCAGCAGCCAAGGCGGGGGGGCGCTCGAGCAGTACTTC.

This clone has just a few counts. The CDR3 DNA reads as TGTGCCAGCAGCTTAGCCCCCTACAGGGCAACTAATGAAAAACTGTTTTTT. Encoded protein: CASSLAPYRATNEKLFF. The chain recombines TRBV7-2 with TRBJ1-4; D is perhaps TRBD1 (6 bases). The CDR3 spans 17 residues. Germline V CDR1 and CDR2: SGHTA, FQGNSA. The V end was cut by 0 bases, the J end by 0 bases, with 11 bases between.

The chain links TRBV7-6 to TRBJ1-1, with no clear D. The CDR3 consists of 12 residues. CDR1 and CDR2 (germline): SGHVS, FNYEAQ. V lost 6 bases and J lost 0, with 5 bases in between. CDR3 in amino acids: CASRNLNTEAFF. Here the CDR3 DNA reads TGTGCCAGCAGGAATCTGAACACTGAAGCTTTCTTT.

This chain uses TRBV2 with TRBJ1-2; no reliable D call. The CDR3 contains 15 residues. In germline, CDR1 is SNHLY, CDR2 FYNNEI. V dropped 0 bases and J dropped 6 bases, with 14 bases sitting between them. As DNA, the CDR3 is TGTGCCAGCAGTGAAGCGCGAGGCAGGATCGATGGCTACACCTTC. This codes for CASSEARGRIDGYTF.

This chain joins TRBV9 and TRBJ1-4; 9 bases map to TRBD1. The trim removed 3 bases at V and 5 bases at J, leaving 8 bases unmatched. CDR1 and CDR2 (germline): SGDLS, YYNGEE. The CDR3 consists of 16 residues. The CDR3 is CASSAGFGTGNEKLFF. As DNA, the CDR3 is TGTGCCAGCAGCGCGGGTTTTGGGACAGGGAATGAAAAACTGTTTTTT.

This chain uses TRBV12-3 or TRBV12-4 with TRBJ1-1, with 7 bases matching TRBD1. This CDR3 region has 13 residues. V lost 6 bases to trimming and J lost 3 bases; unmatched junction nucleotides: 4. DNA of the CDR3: TGTGCCAGCAGGCGCGGGACAGACACTGAAGCTTTCTTT. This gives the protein CASRRGTDTEAFF.

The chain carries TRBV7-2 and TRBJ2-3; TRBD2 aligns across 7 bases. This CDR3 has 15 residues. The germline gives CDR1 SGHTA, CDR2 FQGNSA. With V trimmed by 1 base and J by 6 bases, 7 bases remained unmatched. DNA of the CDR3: TGTGCCAGCAGCTTAGGGGACTACTCTCGGGATACGCAGTATTTT. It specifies CASSLGDYSRDTQYF.

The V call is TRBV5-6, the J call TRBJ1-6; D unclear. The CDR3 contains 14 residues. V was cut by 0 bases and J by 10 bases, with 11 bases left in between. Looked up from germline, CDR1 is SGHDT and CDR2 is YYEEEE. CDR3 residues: CASSLEGINSPLHF. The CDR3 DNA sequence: TGTGCCAGCAGCTTGGAAGGAATAAACTCACCCCTCCACTTT.

CDR3 sequence (DNA): TGTGCCAGCAGCCAAGCTAGCGGGGGGTCCTACGAGCAGTACTTC. Protein sequence: CASSQASGGSYEQYF. The chain joins TRBV3-1 (or the pseudogene TRBV3-2) to TRBJ2-7; TRBD2 matches at 11 bases. The CDR3 totals 15 residues. The trim removed 1 base at V and 1 base at J, leaving 0 bases unmatched. The germline V gene has CDR1 LGHDT and CDR2 YNNKEL (reference sequence).

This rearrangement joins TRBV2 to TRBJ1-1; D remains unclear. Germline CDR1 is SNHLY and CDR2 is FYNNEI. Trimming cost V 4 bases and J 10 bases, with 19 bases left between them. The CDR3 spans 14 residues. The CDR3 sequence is CASSVLFRGEGAFF. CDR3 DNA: TGTGCCAGCAGTGTTCTTTTTAGAGGCGAGGGAGCTTTCTTT.

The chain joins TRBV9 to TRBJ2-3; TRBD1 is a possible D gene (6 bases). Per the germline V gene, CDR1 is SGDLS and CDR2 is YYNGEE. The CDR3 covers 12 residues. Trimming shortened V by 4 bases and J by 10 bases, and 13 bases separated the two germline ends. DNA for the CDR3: TGTGCCAGCAGCTCACAGGGCCGTCCGCAGTATTTT. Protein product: CASSSQGRPQYF.

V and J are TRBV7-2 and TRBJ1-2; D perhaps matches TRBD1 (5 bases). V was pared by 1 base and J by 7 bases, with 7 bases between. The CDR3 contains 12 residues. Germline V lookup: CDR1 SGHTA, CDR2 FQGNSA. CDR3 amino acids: CASSLGQFGYTF. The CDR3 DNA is TGTGCCAGCAGCTTAGGACAGTTTGGCTACACCTTC.

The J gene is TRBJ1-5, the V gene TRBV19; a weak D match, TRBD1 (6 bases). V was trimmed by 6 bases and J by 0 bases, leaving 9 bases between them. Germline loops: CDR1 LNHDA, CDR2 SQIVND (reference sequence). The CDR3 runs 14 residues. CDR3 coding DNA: TGTGCCAGTAGCGGACAGTTTAGCAATCAGCCCCAGCATTTT. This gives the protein CASSGQFSNQPQHF.